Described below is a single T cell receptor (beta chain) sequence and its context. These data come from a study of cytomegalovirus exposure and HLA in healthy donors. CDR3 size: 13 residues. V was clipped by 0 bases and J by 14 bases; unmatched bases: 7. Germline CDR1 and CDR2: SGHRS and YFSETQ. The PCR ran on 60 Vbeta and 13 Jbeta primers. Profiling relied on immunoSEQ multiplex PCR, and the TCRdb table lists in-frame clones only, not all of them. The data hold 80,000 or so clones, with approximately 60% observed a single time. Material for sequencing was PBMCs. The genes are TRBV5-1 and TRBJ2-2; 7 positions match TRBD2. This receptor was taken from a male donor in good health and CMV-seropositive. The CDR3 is CASSLGEEGLLFF. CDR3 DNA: TGCGCCAGCAGCTTGGGTGAGGAGGGACTACTGTTTTTT.